This T cell receptor beta chain derives from a study of a mutant IDH1 vaccine in newly diagnosed glioma (dated by TCRdb to the early 2020s). For the wider study: Of the approximately 30 treated patients, about 62% were male and approximately 38% were female, and the mean age was approximately 41 years. Before enrollment, patients had received standard therapy of radiotherapy alone, temozolomide alone, or radiochemotherapy with temozolomide; most received the combination. Peripheral blood samples were drawn at six visits, namely V03 (baseline), V05, V07, V10, V12 and V13. For exploratory analyses, about 25 treated patients had longitudinal TCRB deep sequencing done wherever samples were available. Beyond this particular receptor, the publication reports: Immune responses induced by the vaccine were seen in roughly 95% of patients across multiple MHC alleles. Selection of PBMC samples for TCRB deep sequencing was based on availability. Pseudoprogression seemed to be unrelated to changes in the top peripheral T cell clonotypes found by TCRB sequencing. It was noted by the authors that analyses of patient blood samples could not be reproduced owing to sample limitations.

The library came from the immunoSEQ multiplex PCR assay. Following the manufacturer's protocol, the hsTCRB Kit was used to amplify rearranged TCR beta chain sequences. An Illumina MiSeq was used to sequence the TCRB libraries. Per the source publication's procedure: The proprietary platform of the kit vendor was used for demultiplexing, trimming and gene mapping. The table comes from immuneACCESS by way of TCRdb, which keeps in-frame sequences with V and J called. Part of the clones is missing from these tables; in studies checked, under half for an unresolved V gene and the rest for unknown reasons. V and J calls and clone size come straight from that table; D and trimming were deduced from the DNA. The sample table lists just under 95,000 clones, around 77% of them with a count of one. The ten largest clones represent 7.5% of the sample. As to this clone: The target of this receptor is not known. No base quality information exists; no much larger clone differs at one position.

The time point label on this specimen signifies: baseline, week 1 (first vaccination visit). In the paper's terms, the treatment or condition label means: pre-vaccination baseline after standard-of-care therapy. Newly diagnosed WHO grade 3 or 4 IDH1-mutant astrocytomas showing loss of nuclear ATRX were present in the donors. The samples were drawn from NOA16, a multicentre, single-arm, open-label phase I trial in Germany that tested a mutant IDH1 peptide vaccine in humans for the first time. For immunogenicity testing, the blood drawn at visit V03 was used as the baseline sample. Genomic DNA for TCRB sequencing was isolated from EDTA blood with the DNeasy Blood and Tissue Kit. Sequencing was performed on PBMCs, taken from a glioma patient treated with radiotherapy, temozolomide or both. The TCR sequence derives from a man aged 40-49 years with glioma.

The CDR3 reads as follows: CASSLEGQGADTEAFF. The sequenced DNA is TGTGCCAGCAGTTTAGAGGGGCAGGGGGCGGACACTGAAGCTTTCTTT. The rearranged segments are TRBV28 and TRBJ1-1, with 8 central nucleotides matching TRBD1. The germline V gene supplies CDR1 MDHEN and CDR2 SYDVKM. The junction shows trimming of 2 bases on V and 3 bases on J, and the gene matches do not reach 8 bases of it. From cysteine to phenylalanine, the CDR3 is 16 amino acids long. This entry keeps only the CDR3 DNA: 48 bases, framed from base 1.